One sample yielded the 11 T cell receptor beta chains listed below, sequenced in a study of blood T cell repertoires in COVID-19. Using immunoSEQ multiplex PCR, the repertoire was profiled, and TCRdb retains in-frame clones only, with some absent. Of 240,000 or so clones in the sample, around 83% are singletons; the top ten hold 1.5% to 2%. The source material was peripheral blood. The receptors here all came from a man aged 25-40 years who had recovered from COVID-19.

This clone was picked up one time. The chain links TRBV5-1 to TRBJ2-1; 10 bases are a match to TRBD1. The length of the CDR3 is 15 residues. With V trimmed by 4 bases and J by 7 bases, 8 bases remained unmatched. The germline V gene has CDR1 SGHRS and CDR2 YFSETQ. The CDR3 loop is CASSPGTGAANEQFF. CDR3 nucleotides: TGCGCCAGCAGCCCCGGGACAGGGGCTGCTAATGAGCAGTTCTTC.

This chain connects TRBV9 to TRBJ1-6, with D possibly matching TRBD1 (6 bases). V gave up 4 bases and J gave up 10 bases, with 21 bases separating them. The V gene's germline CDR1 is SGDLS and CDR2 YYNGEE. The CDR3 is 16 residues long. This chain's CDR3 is CASSPRATGASSPLHF. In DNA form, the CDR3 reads TGTGCCAGCAGCCCCCGGGCGACAGGAGCTTCGTCACCCCTCCACTTT.

The CDR3 DNA sequence: TGTGCCAGCAGCTTCTTTGGGGGGGGCACAGATACGCAGTATTTT. Protein product: CASSFFGGGTDTQYF. The chain uses TRBV5-4 and TRBJ2-3, with TRBD2 matching over 7 bases. CDR3 length: 15 residues. From germline, CDR1 is SGHNT and CDR2 YYREEE (reference sequence). Trimming at V came to 2 bases and at J to 1 base, leaving 4 bases not matched to a gene.

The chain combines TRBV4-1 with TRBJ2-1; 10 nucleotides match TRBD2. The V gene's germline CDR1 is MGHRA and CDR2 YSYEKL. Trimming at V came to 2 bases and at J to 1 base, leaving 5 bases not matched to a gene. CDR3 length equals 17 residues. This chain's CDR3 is CASSQSPSGGSYNEQFF. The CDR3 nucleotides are TGCGCCAGCAGCCAATCCCCTAGCGGGGGTTCCTACAATGAGCAGTTCTTC.

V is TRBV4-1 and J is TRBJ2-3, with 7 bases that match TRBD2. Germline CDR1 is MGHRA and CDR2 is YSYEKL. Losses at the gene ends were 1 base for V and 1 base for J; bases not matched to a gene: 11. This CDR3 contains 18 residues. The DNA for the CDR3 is TGCGCCAGCAGCCAAGTCCGACTAGTACGGGAGGGCACAGATACGCAGTATTTT. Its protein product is CASSQVRLVREGTDTQYF.

The CDR3 DNA reads TGTGCCAGCAGCTCCTCCAGGGGTGTTCAAGAGACCCAGTACTTC. As protein: CASSSSRGVQETQYF. The V call is TRBV9, the J call TRBJ2-5; D is possibly TRBD1 (6 bases). V lost 4 bases and J lost 2, with 15 bases in between. The germline CDR1 and CDR2 sequences are SGDLS and YYNGEE. This CDR3 is built from 15 residues.

The CDR3 nucleotides read TGTGCCAGCAGTCTCCGTTCCCCAGGGTCGGGTGGCTACACCTTC. As protein: CASSLRSPGSGGYTF. V usage is TRBV27 and J usage is TRBJ1-2; D perhaps matches TRBD1 (5 bases). V lost 5 bases and J lost 7, with 20 bases in between. Looked up from germline, CDR1 is MNHEY and CDR2 is SMNVEV (reference sequence). The CDR3 consists of 15 residues.

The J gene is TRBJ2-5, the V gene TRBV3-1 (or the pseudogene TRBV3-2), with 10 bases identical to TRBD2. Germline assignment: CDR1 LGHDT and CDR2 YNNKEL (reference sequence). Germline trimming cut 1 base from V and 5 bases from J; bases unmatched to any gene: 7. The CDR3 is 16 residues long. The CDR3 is CASSQGTAGGQETQYF. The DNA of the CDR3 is TGTGCCAGCAGCCAAGGGACAGCGGGGGGGCAGGAGACCCAGTACTTC.

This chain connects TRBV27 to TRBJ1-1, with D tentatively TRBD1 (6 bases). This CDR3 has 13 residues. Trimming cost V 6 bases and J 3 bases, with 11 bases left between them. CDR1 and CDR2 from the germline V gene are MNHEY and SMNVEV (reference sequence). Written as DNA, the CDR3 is TGTGCCAGCAGGGATACAGGGTACACTGAAGCTTTCTTT. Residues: CASRDTGYTEAFF.

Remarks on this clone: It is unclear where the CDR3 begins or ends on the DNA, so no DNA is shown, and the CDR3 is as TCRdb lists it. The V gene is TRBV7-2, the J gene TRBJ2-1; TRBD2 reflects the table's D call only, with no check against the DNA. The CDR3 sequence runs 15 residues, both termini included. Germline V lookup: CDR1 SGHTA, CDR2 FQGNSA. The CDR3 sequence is CASSLATSGVFWQFF.

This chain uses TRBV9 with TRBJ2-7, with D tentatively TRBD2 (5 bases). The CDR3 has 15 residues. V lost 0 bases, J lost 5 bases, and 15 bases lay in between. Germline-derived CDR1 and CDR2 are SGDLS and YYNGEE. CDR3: CASSVAPLGENEQYF. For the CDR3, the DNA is TGTGCCAGCAGCGTAGCCCCCCTCGGGGAAAACGAGCAGTACTTC.